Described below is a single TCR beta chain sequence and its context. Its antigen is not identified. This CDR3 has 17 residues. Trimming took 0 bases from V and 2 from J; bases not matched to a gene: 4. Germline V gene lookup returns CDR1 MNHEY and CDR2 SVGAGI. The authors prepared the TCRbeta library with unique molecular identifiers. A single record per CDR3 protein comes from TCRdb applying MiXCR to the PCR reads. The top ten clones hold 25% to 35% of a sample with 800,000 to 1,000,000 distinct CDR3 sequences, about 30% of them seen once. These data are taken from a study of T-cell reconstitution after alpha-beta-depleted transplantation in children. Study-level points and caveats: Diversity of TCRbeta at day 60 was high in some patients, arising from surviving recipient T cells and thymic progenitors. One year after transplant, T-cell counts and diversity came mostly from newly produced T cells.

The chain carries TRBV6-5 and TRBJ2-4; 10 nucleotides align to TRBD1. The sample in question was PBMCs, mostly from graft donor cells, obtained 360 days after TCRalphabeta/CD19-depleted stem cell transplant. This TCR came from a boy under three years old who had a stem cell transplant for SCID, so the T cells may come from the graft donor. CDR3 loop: CASSYSGQGVPKNIQYF. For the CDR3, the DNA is TGTGCCAGCAGTTACTCTGGACAGGGGGTGCCCAAAAACATTCAGTACTTC.